The entry below describes one T cell receptor (beta chain). Its antigen remains unidentified. This sample was included in a study of T cell responses to AZD1222 COVID-19 vaccine. This CDR3 comprises 14 residues. Trimming shortened V by 0 bases and J by 9 bases, and 12 bases separated the two germline ends. From germline, CDR1 is MGHRA and CDR2 YSYEKL. Using immunoSEQ multiplex PCR, the repertoire was profiled, and TCRdb retains in-frame clones only, with some absent. The repertoire has approximately 140,000 clones, around 93% of them found once; the top ten carry around 2.7%. Findings of the study overall: After two AZD1222 doses, spike-specific TCR breadth and depth rose versus day 0.

The chain has TRBV4-1 and TRBJ2-1, with D unclear. This material consisted of peripheral blood, taken on day 0 of AZD1222 vaccination. This receptor was taken from an adult in good health. The CDR3 is CASSQDSSWGEQFF. The CDR3 DNA is TGCGCCAGCAGCCAAGATTCTAGTTGGGGTGAGCAGTTCTTC.